This T cell receptor (beta chain) was captured in a study of T-cell memory formation after mild COVID-19. Study as a whole: TCR clusters mostly belonged to single donors.

About this clonotype: The antigen is undetermined.

TCR alpha and TCR beta cDNA libraries with sample barcodes and UMIs came from 5'RACE using constant-segment primers. TCRdb called the 5' RACE reads again in MiXCR, with one record for every CDR3 protein. The profile shows under 450,000 distinct CDR3 sequences, approximately 14% of them singletons. The study's findings and limits: Pre-infection memory already had some responding clones, implying cross-reactive memory joined. Clones that contracted from day 15 to 85 had balanced CD4/CD8; later expanders were CD4+ biased.

The V end was cut by 4 bases, the J end by 7 bases, with 9 bases between. CDR1 SGDLS and CDR2 YYNGEE come from the germline V gene. This CDR3 is 12 amino acids long. This TCR was recovered from a man younger than 35 who had mild COVID-19 (a few samples of this study predate the infection). Cell type and time point are not known. The chain couples TRBV9 to TRBJ1-3, with D unresolved. The sequenced sample was PBMCs or a T cell subset sorted from them (not recorded which). The CDR3 loop reads CASSPGWNTIYF. The CDR3 DNA reads as TGTGCCAGCAGCCCCGGTTGGAACACCATATATTTT.